This T cell receptor (beta chain) was sequenced in a study of cytomegalovirus exposure and HLA in healthy donors. Use of 60 Vbeta and 13 Jbeta primers characterized the PCR. The data were produced by immunoSEQ multiplex PCR, yet TCRdb's version contains in-frame clones alone and is incomplete. The data show roughly 170,000 clones, roughly four fifths seen once. The CDR3 contains 13 residues. V lost 3 bases and J lost 7, with 12 bases in between. CDR1 PRHDT and CDR2 FYEKMQ come from the germline V gene (reference sequence). The specimen sequenced was PBMCs. This sequence originates from a woman aged 25 to 39 in good health and CMV-seronegative. V usage is TRBV13 and J usage is TRBJ1-1; D gene ambiguous. The CDR3 DNA reads TGTGCCAGCAGCTTTAATCAGGCTCTTGAAGCTTTCTTT. It specifies CASSFNQALEAFF.